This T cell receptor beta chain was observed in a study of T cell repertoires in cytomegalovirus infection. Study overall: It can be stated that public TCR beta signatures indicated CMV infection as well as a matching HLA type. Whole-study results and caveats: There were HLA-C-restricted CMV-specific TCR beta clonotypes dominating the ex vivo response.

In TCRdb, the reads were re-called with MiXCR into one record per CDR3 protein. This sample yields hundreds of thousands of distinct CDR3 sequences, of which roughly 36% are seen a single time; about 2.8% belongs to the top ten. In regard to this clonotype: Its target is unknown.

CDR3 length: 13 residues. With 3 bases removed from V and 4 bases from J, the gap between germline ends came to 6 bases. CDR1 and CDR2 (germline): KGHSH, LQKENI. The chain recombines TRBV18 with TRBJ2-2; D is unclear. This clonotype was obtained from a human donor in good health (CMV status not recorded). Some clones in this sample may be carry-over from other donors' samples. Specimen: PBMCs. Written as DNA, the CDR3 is TGTGCCAGCTCACCGGAAGCCACCGGGGAGCTGTTTTTT. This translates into CASSPEATGELFF.